The source of this TCR beta chain is a study of T cell responses to AZD1222 COVID-19 vaccine. General study points: Only a handful of AZD1222 recipients were seropositive at baseline. Donor demographics were predominantly white British with a female majority; clonal diversity may be underestimated. At 160-218 and 743-854, vaccine-associated CD4 TCRs were dominant, and they spanned spike. Only after the peak T cell response were repertoires sampled.

This clone has just a few counts. What it recognizes is unknown. The length of the CDR3 is 15 residues. Germline V lookup: CDR1 SGDLS, CDR2 YYNGEE. V was clipped by 1 base and J by 2 bases, with 10 bases between them. Assay: immunoSEQ multiplex PCR; the TCRdb copy retains only in-frame clones and omits some. The sample holds roughly 170,000 clones; 90% to 95% are singletons and the top ten take around 0.96%. The material was peripheral blood, obtained on day 0 of AZD1222 vaccination. V usage is TRBV9 and J usage is TRBJ2-1; D unresolved. The clonotype originates from an adult in good health. For the CDR3, the DNA is TGTGCCAGCAGCGTAACGCTAGTACCCTACAATGAGCAGTTCTTC. It yields the protein CASSVTLVPYNEQFF. Full variable domain (rest looked up from reference TRBV9 and TRBJ2-1): DSGVTQTPKHLITATGQRVTLRCSPRSGDLSVYWYQQSLDQGLQFLIQYYNGEERAKGNILERFSAQQFPDLHSELNLSSLELGDSALYFCASSVTLVPYNEQFFGPGTRLTVL.